Listed below are T cell receptor beta chains from one sample, sequenced in a study of T cells and Merkel cell carcinoma outcomes. TCRdb's table, derived via immunoSEQ multiplex PCR, lists solely in-frame clones and lacks some. The data hold 10,000 to 15,000 clones, with less than 97% observed a single time. The sample was tumor tissue from Merkel cell carcinoma. The receptor source for this set is a human donor with Merkel cell carcinoma. The CDR3 runs from the conserved cysteine through the conserved F or W. A D gene is named only where the DNA matches it firmly. Some rows have no size entry. The others give once, few or many, or a class for an expanded clone.

j_call d_call v_call clone_size cdr3_aa cdr3_nt
TRBJ1-1 NA TRBV2 NA CASSEFRLGAFF TGTGCCAGCAGTGAATTCAGGTTGGGAGCTTTCTTT
TRBJ1-4 TRBD1 TRBV5-6 NA CASSLLDRGGEKLFF TGTGCCAGCAGCTTGCTCGACAGGGGGGGTGAAAAACTGTTTTTT
TRBJ2-2 NA TRBV27 NA CASSLFGGLAANTGELFF TGTGCCAGCAGTTTATTTGGCGGGCTAGCAGCGAACACCGGGGAGCTGTTTTTT
TRBJ2-3 NA TRBV4-3 NA CASSQVLANRDTQYF TGCGCCAGCAGCCAAGTACTAGCTAATCGAGATACGCAGTATTTT
TRBJ2-2 NA TRBV11-3 NA CASWAGTGELFF TGTGCCTCCTGGGCGGGGACCGGGGAGCTGTTTTTT
TRBJ2-1 TRBD1 TRBV23-1 NA CANPKGQGSNEQFF TGCGCCAACCCGAAAGGACAGGGATCAAATGAGCAGTTCTTC
TRBJ2-1 NA TRBV7-2 NA CASSLGPLLEEQFF TGTGCCAGCAGCTTAGGGCCCCTTCTCGAGGAGCAGTTCTTC
TRBJ2-7 NA TRBV28 NA CASSLLGAYEQYF TGTGCCAGCAGTTTACTGGGGGCCTACGAGCAGTACTTC
TRBJ1-5 NA TRBV6-1 NA CASSGRLGVEDQPQHF TGTGCCAGCAGTGGCCGGCTAGGGGTGGAGGATCAGCCCCAGCATTTT
TRBJ2-1 NA TRBV18 NA CASSPPARSSYNEQFF TGTGCCAGCTCACCTCCGGCGCGGAGCTCCTACAATGAGCAGTTCTTC
TRBJ2-7 NA TRBV9 NA CASRPDSSKYEQYF TGTGCCAGCAGACCAGACAGCTCAAAATACGAGCAGTACTTC
TRBJ1-5 NA TRBV25-1 few CASSDPGLSNQPQHF TGTGCCAGCAGTGACCCCGGACTTAGCAATCAGCCCCAGCATTTT
TRBJ2-2 NA TRBV6-5 NA CASAPGLTGELFF TGTGCCAGCGCTCCGGGCCTAACCGGGGAGCTGTTTTTT
TRBJ2-2 NA TRBV19 NA CASSIAGGSGELFF TGTGCCAGTAGTATAGCCGGGGGTTCCGGGGAGCTGTTTTTT
TRBJ1-5 NA TRBV28 NA CASSLERQGNQPQHF TGTGCCAGCAGCCTAGAGAGGCAGGGCAATCAGCCCCAGCATTTT
TRBJ2-7 NA TRBV5-6 NA CASSLSVISSYEQYF TGTGCCAGCAGTCTCAGCGTAATAAGCTCCTATGAGCAGTACTTC
TRBJ2-5 NA TRBV10-3 NA CAISVETGEETQYF TGTGCCATCAGTGTCGAGACAGGTGAAGAGACCCAGTACTTC
TRBJ1-2 NA TRBV23-1 NA CASSQSRRRGYTF TGCGCCAGCAGTCAATCGAGGCGGAGAGGCTACACCTTC
TRBJ1-5 NA TRBV30 once CAWSSGLNQPQHF TGTGCCTGGAGCTCCGGGTTAAATCAGCCCCAGCATTTT
TRBJ2-7 NA TRBV7-8 NA CASSFLAGPEEQYF TGTGCCAGCAGCTTTCTCGCGGGGCCAGAGGAGCAGTACTTC
TRBJ1-1 NA TRBV29-1 NA CSVVIGYLTEAFF TGCAGCGTTGTCATAGGGTATCTCACTGAAGCTTTCTTT
TRBJ1-1 TRBD1 TRBV5-1 NA CASSWGTGGGTEAFF TGCGCCAGCAGCTGGGGGACAGGGGGTGGGACTGAAGCTTTCTTT
TRBJ1-1 NA TRBV5-1 NA CASSSSAGMNTEAFF TGCGCCAGCAGCTCGTCCGCGGGAATGAACACTGAAGCTTTCTTT
TRBJ2-7 NA TRBV30 NA CAWTSLREQYF TGTGCCTGGACCTCGCTGCGCGAGCAGTACTTC
TRBJ1-2 NA TRBV6-5 NA CASSSSRSGSGYTF TGTGCCAGCAGTTCCTCTAGGTCAGGGTCTGGCTACACCTTC
TRBJ2-3 TRBD2 TRBV27 NA CASSVTSRPTDTQYF TGTGCCAGCAGTGTGACTAGCAGACCCACAGATACGCAGTATTTT
TRBJ1-4 NA TRBV5-1 NA CASSLVGGKLFF TGCGCCAGCAGCTTGGTTGGAGGAAAACTGTTTTTT
TRBJ2-1 NA TRBV11-3 NA CASSLERGRVNEQFF TGTGCCAGCAGCTTAGAAAGGGGTAGAGTAAATGAGCAGTTCTTC
TRBJ1-2 NA TRBV7-9 NA CASSLWETETGYTF TGTGCCAGCAGCTTATGGGAGACAGAGACGGGCTACACCTTC
TRBJ2-7 NA TRBV27 NA CASSFAREWAEQYF TGTGCCAGCAGTTTCGCCCGCGAGTGGGCCGAGCAGTACTTC
TRBJ2-1 TRBD2 TRBV4-3 NA CASSQEGGSMAEQFF TGCGCCAGCAGCCAAGAGGGAGGGTCTATGGCTGAGCAGTTCTTC
TRBJ1-2 NA TRBV5-5 NA CASSLYSTYNYGYTF TGTGCCAGCAGCTTATATTCCACCTATAACTATGGCTACACCTTC
TRBJ2-1 NA TRBV29-1 NA CSVVNLVSNEQFF TGCAGCGTTGTCAATCTAGTGTCAAATGAGCAGTTCTTC
TRBJ1-1 NA TRBV28 NA CASTLGGAMNTEAFF TGTGCCAGCACCCTGGGGGGGGCCATGAACACTGAAGCTTTCTTT
TRBJ2-5 NA TRBV5-1 NA CASSSGVPLQETQYF TGCGCCAGCAGCTCAGGGGTGCCACTCCAAGAGACCCAGTACTTC
TRBJ2-1 NA TRBV7-7 NA CASSLAESINKQFF TGTGCTAGCAGCTTAGCGGAGTCTATCAATAAGCAGTTCTTC
TRBJ2-5 NA TRBV5-1 NA CASSQPPPTQGDQETQYF TGCGCCAGCAGCCAGCCGCCCCCCACACAGGGAGACCAAGAGACCCAGTACTTC